The present entry profiles one T cell receptor (beta chain) with its context. Germline CDR1 and CDR2: SNHLY and FYNNEI. The CDR3 is made up of 20 amino acids. V was trimmed by 1 base and J by 6 bases, leaving 30 bases between them. The data originate from a study of T cells in Graves' hyperthyroidism and ophthalmopathy. Stable hyperthyroidism: no ophthalmopathy progression over 18 months of follow-up. Diagnoses were established using clinical symptoms, serum thyroxine and TRAb, thyroid ultrasound and orbital computed tomography. Isolation of PBMCs was performed on approximately 10 ml fresh peripheral blood. It was RNA transcripts that yielded the amplified TCR beta CDR3 regions. During a first-round RT-PCR of the TCR CDR3, the HTBI primer set was used. TCRdb recomputed calls from the multiplex PCR reads with MiXCR, one row per CDR3 protein. The repertoire holds roughly 840,000 distinct CDR3 sequences, with over 35% as singletons.

Sequencing input: blood. The origin of this receptor is a man between 18 and 29 years old with Graves' hyperthyroidism. The chain recombines TRBV2 with TRBJ1-1, with TRBD1 as a possible D gene (6 bases). The CDR3 DNA reads TGTGCCAGCAGTGAAGGGCAGGGGAGTGTAAGGCCCCCGGGTCCCTCTGAAGCTTTCTTT. Its protein product is CASSEGQGSVRPPGPSEAFF.